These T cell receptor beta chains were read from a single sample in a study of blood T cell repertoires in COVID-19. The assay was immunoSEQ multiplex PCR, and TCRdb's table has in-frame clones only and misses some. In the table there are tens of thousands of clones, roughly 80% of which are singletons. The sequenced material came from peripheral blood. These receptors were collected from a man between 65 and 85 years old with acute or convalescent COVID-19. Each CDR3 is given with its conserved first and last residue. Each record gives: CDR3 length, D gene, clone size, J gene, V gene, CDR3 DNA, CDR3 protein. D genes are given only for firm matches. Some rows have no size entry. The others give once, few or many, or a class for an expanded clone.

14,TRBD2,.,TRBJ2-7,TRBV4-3,TGCGCCAGCAGCCCTAGCGGGAGGGCCAACGAGCAGTACTTC,CASSPSGRANEQYF
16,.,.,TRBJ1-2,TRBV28,TGTGCCAGCACCCGGGGACCCGGATGGGGGGACTATGGCTACACCTTC,CASTRGPGWGDYGYTF
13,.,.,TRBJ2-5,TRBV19,TGTGCCAGTCGAGGGCGGGGTCAAGAGACCCAGTACTTC,CASRGRGQETQYF
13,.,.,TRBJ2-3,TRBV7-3,TGTGCCAGCAGCTTAGTAGAGCGAGATACGCAGTATTTT,CASSLVERDTQYF
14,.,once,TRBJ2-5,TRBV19,TGTGCCACCCTGGACTCAATATCACAAGAGACCCAGTACTTC,CATLDSISQETQYF
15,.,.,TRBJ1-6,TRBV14,TGTGCCAGCAGCATTCTTACAGGGAAATCTTCACCCCTCCACTTT,CASSILTGKSSPLHF
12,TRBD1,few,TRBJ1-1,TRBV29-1,TGCAGCGCTCTGACAGGGACCACTGAAGCTTTCTTT,CSALTGTTEAFF
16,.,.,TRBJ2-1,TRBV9,TGTGCCAGCACCCCGAGACTGGATAGCTCCTACAATGAGCAGTTCTTC,CASTPRLDSSYNEQFF
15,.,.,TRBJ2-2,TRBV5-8,TGTGCCAGCAGGGTAGGGGCGTCAGAAACCGGGGAGCTGTTTTTT,CASRVGASETGELFF
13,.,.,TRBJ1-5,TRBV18,TGTGCCAGCTCGCCGGGGAAAAATCAGCCCCAGCATTTT,CASSPGKNQPQHF
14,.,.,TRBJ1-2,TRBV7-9,TGTGCCAGCAGTCAAGACAGCTCCCTAGGGGGCTACACCTTC,CASSQDSSLGGYTF
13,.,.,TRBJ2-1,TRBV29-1,TGCAGCGTTGGGTCAGGGACCTACAATGAGCAGTTCTTC,CSVGSGTYNEQFF
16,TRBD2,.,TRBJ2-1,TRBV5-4,TGTGCCAGCAGCAAAAAACTAGCGGCGAGGTACAATGAGCAGTTCTTC,CASSKKLAARYNEQFF
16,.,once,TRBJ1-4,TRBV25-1,TGTGCCAGCAGTGATTGGGGCAGATTAAATAATGAAAAACTGTTTTTT,CASSDWGRLNNEKLFF
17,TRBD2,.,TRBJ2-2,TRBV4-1,TGCGCCAGCAGCCAAGATGAAGCGGGAAGGAACACCGGGGAGCTGTTTTTT,CASSQDEAGRNTGELFF
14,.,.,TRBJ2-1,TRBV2,TGTGCCAGTCATCTTAGCGTATCCTACAATGAGCAGTTCTTC,CASHLSVSYNEQFF
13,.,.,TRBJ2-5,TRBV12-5,TGTGCTAGTGGTTTGGAGCCCCAAGAGACCCAGTACTTC,CASGLEPQETQYF
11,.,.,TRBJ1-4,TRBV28,TGTGCCAGCAGTAGAGGTGAAAAACTGTTTTTT,CASSRGEKLFF
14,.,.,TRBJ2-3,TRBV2,TGTGCCAGCAAGCAGGGGGGTTCGATAGATACGCAGTATTTT,CASKQGGSIDTQYF
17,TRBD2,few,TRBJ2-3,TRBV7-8,TGTGCCAGCAGCTTCTGGACTAGCGGGGGGTGGGCAGATACGCAGTATTTT,CASSFWTSGGWADTQYF
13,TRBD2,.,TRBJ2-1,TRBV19,TGTGCCACTGGACTAGCGGGAGGTTATGAGCAGTTCTTC,CATGLAGGYEQFF
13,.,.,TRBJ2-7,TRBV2,TGTGCCAGCAGTGGACGGCGGACCTACGAGCAGTACTTC,CASSGRRTYEQYF
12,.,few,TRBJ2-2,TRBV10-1,TGCGCCAGCGCAACGAGAACCGGGGAGCTGTTTTTT,CASATRTGELFF
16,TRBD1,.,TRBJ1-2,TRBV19,TGTGCCAGTAGTTACAACGGGGCAGGGGGCAACTATGGCTACACCTTC,CASSYNGAGGNYGYTF
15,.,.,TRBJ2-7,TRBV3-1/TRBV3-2,TGTGCCAGCAGACGGGAAGACGGAACTACCTACGAGCAGTACTTC,CASRREDGTTYEQYF
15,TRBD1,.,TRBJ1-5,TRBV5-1,TGCGCCAGCAGCGTCCGGGACAGGGAAGCGGAGCCCCAGCATTTT,CASSVRDREAEPQHF
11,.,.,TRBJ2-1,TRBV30,TGTGCCTGGAGTCCAGAGGGATCGCAGTTCTTC,CAWSPEGSQFF
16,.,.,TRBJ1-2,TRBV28,TGTGCCAGCAGCCCTTTACGATCGGGAGGATTTGATGGCTACACCTTC,CASSPLRSGGFDGYTF
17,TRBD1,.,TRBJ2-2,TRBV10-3,TGTGCCATCAGTGACTGGACAGGGGGGATGAACACCGGGGAGCTGTTTTTT,CAISDWTGGMNTGELFF
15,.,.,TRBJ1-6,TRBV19,TGTGCCAGTATGGACAGTTTTTATGGCAATTCACCCCTCCACTTT,CASMDSFYGNSPLHF
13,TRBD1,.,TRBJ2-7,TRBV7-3,TGTGCCAGCAGCTTAGGGACAGGGTACGAGCAGTACTTC,CASSLGTGYEQYF
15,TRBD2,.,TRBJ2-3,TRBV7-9,TGTGCCAGCAGCTTGTTGGCTAGCGGGGAGGATACGCAGTATTTT,CASSLLASGEDTQYF
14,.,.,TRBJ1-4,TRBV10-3,TGTGCCATCAGTCCCGGGACTGTAAATGAAAAACTGTTTTTT,CAISPGTVNEKLFF
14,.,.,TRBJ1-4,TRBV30,TGTGCCTGGAGATCGGGGGACGCTAATGAAAAACTGTTTTTT,CAWRSGDANEKLFF
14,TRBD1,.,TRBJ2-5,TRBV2,TGTGCCAGCAGTTCGGACAGGGGTAGGGAGACCCAGTACTTC,CASSSDRGRETQYF
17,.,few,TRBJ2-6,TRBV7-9,TGTGCCAGCAGCTCCGGGACAGGCGGGAGTTGGGCCAACGTCCTGACTTTC,CASSSGTGGSWANVLTF
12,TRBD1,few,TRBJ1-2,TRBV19,TGTGCCAGCGAGGACAGGGGGTATAGCTACACCTTC,CASEDRGYSYTF
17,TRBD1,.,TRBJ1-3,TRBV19,TGTGCCAGTAGCCCCGGGACAGGGTTGGGCTCTGGAAACACCATATATTTT,CASSPGTGLGSGNTIYF
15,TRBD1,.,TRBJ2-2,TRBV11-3,TGTGCCAGCAGCCCCGGGACAGGGGGCACCGGGGAGCTGTTTTTT,CASSPGTGGTGELFF
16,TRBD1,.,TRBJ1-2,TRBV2,TGTGCCAGCAGGGGTCTTCAGGGGGAGAGTAACTATGGCTACACCTTC,CASRGLQGESNYGYTF
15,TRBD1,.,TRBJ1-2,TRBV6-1,TGTGCCAGCAGTGAAGGGACAGGGGGTTTAGAGGGCTACACCTTC,CASSEGTGGLEGYTF
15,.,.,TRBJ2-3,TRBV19,TGTGCCAGTAGTTGGCCAGGCAGAGGCACAGATACGCAGTATTTT,CASSWPGRGTDTQYF
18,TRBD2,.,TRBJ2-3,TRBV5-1,TGCGCCAGCAGCAGTTCCGGGGTAGCGGGAGAAGGCACAGATACGCAGTATTTT,CASSSSGVAGEGTDTQYF
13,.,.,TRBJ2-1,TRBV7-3,TGTGCCAGCAGCAAATTGAGAGGGAATGAGCAGTTCTTC,CASSKLRGNEQFF
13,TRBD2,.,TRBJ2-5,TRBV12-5,TGTGCTAGTGGGCCAGCGGGAGGTCTGACCCAGTACTTC,CASGPAGGLTQYF
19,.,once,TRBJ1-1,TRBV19,TGTGCCAGTAGGGGCCTCAGGGCAGGGGACGCCACAATGAACACTGAAGCTTTCTTT,CASRGLRAGDATMNTEAFF
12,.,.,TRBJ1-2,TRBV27,TGTGCCACCCAAACAGGGAACTATGGCTACACCTTC,CATQTGNYGYTF
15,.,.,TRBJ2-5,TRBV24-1,TGTGCCACCAGTGATTCTACCAGGATCCAAGAGACCCAGTACTTC,CATSDSTRIQETQYF
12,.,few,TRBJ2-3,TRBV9,TGTGCCAGCAGCCTTAGTCCGGATACGCAGTATTTT,CASSLSPDTQYF